What follows are 23 T cell receptor beta chains derived from one specimen sequenced in a study of radiotherapy plus CTLA-4 blockade in lung cancer. Sequencing used immunoSEQ multiplex PCR; TCRdb keeps in-frame clones, though not all of them. The table records 40,000 to 45,000 clones, 70% to 80% of them present only once. The material was peripheral blood, obtained from a patient treated with radiotherapy plus ipilimumab. These receptors were obtained from a human donor with non-small cell lung cancer who had stable disease on radiotherapy plus ipilimumab.

The gene calls are TRBV2 and TRBJ1-2, with D perhaps TRBD1 (6 bases). The CDR3 spans 13 residues. Deletions cut 4 bases from V and 5 bases from J, with 11 bases between. Germline CDR1 is SNHLY and CDR2 is FYNNEI. CDR3 amino acids: CASSVGAWYGYTF. The CDR3 DNA follows: TGTGCCAGCAGTGTGGGGGCTTGGTATGGCTACACCTTC.

The chain is built from TRBV27 and TRBJ2-1; TRBD1 agrees at 8 bases. The CDR3 sequence is 15 residues long. V lost 5 bases and J lost 3; bases outside the gene matches: 6. In germline, CDR1 is MNHEY, CDR2 SMNVEV (reference sequence). The DNA of the CDR3 is TGTGCCAGCAGTACAGGGGGAACCGTCTACAATGAGCAGTTCTTC. Translation: CASSTGGTVYNEQFF.

The table lists this clone with a count of one. V gene TRBV10-1 combines with J gene TRBJ2-7; D is ambiguous. CDR3 length equals 12 residues. V shed 3 bases and J shed 3 bases, with 6 bases lying between them. CDR1 and CDR2 from the germline V gene are WNHNN and SYGVQD (reference sequence). The CDR3 is CASSDRYYEQYF. The CDR3 region has the DNA TGCGCCAGCAGTGACAGATACTACGAGCAGTACTTC.

Here the CDR3 reads CADWASNYGYTF. CDR3 DNA sequence: TGTGCCGATTGGGCCAGTAACTATGGCTACACCTTC. The chain employs TRBV5-5 and TRBJ1-2; unclear D gene. There are 12 residues in the CDR3. The V gene's germline CDR1 is SGHKS and CDR2 YYEKEE (reference sequence). Trimming took 10 bases from V and 1 from J, leaving 11 bases between them.

This rearrangement joins TRBV7-8 to TRBJ2-2, with 8 nucleotides matching TRBD2. Germline CDR1 and CDR2: SGHVS and FQNEAQ. Germline trimming cut 1 base from V and 3 bases from J; bases unmatched to any gene: 4. This CDR3 region has 16 residues. This chain's CDR3 is CASSLVSGVHTGELFF. DNA of the CDR3: TGTGCCAGCAGCTTAGTTAGCGGGGTCCACACCGGGGAGCTGTTTTTT.

This chain links TRBV19 with TRBJ1-2, with D possibly matching TRBD1 (6 bases). V was shortened by 6 bases and J by 7 bases, with 15 bases between the two germline ends. In germline, CDR1 is LNHDA, CDR2 SQIVND (reference sequence). The CDR3 extends over 13 amino acids. CDR3 sequence reads: CASSTGTWSGYTF. The CDR3 region has the DNA TGTGCCAGTAGCACCGGGACATGGTCTGGCTACACCTTC.

The CDR3 region has the DNA TGTGCCAGCAGCCCCTCAAGCGACACCATATATTTT. The encoded protein is CASSPSSDTIYF. The V call is TRBV7-2, the J call TRBJ1-3; no firm D call. The CDR3 loop spans 12 amino acids. Germline V CDR1 and CDR2: SGHTA, FQGNSA. V dropped 5 bases and J dropped 8 bases, with 10 bases sitting between them.

The chain carries TRBV11-3 and TRBJ1-1; D may be TRBD1 (6 bases). Germline V gene sequence: CDR1 SGHNT, CDR2 YENEEA. This CDR3 comprises 16 residues. Trimming shortened V by 7 bases and J by 8 bases, and 26 bases separated the two germline ends. The CDR3 spells CASTIRGGRGKTEAFF. CDR3 nucleotide sequence: TGTGCCAGCACCATTAGGGGGGGAAGGGGGAAAACGGAAGCTTTCTTT.

This chain joins TRBV2 and TRBJ1-1, with no clear D. V was shortened by 5 bases and J by 3 bases, with 10 bases between the two germline ends. CDR1 is SNHLY, CDR2 FYNNEI, per germline. The CDR3 length is 13 residues. DNA for the CDR3: TGTGCCAGCAGTCGGGAGCAGGACACTGAAGCTTTCTTT. Its protein product is CASSREQDTEAFF.

J is TRBJ2-1 and V is TRBV20-1, with D perhaps matching TRBD2 (5 bases). Trimming left V 6 bases short and J 9 bases short, with 12 bases between. The CDR3 is 11 amino acids. Germline CDR1 DFQATT, CDR2 SNEGSKA (reference sequence). The CDR3 sequence: CSAGLLGEQFF. CDR3 DNA sequence: TGCAGTGCAGGACTCCTCGGTGAGCAGTTCTTC.

The chain carries TRBV7-3 and TRBJ2-7; D might be TRBD2 (6 bases). There are 13 residues in the CDR3. Germline assignment: CDR1 SGHTA and CDR2 FQGTGA. V lost 5 bases and J 6 bases, leaving 14 bases between the germline ends. The CDR3 sequence: CASSPDGGGEQYF. CDR3 nucleotide sequence: TGTGCCAGCAGCCCCGACGGGGGTGGCGAGCAGTACTTC.

CDR3: CASSLLAGGRNEQFF. The CDR3 region has the DNA TGTGCCAGCAGCTTACTAGCGGGGGGGCGTAATGAGCAGTTCTTC. This chain connects TRBV6-6 to TRBJ2-1, with TRBD2 matching over 13 bases. J was trimmed by 7 bases and V by 6 bases; bases with no gene match: 6. The germline CDR1 and CDR2 sequences are MNHNY and SVGAGI (reference sequence). The length of the CDR3 is 15 residues.

The chain joins TRBV2 to TRBJ2-5; 9 bases agree with TRBD1. The CDR3 runs 15 residues. Trimming removed 6 bases from V and 4 bases from J; junction bases left unmatched: 9. Per the germline V gene, CDR1 is SNHLY and CDR2 is FYNNEI. CDR3: CASSGLTGGGETQYF. CDR3 nucleotide sequence: TGTGCCAGCAGCGGATTGACAGGGGGAGGAGAGACCCAGTACTTC.

This clone was counted between two and nine times. V is TRBV19 and J is TRBJ1-2; D is possibly TRBD1 (6 bases). This CDR3 contains 14 residues. Germline V gene lookup returns CDR1 LNHDA and CDR2 SQIVND (reference sequence). The germline V and J ends were trimmed by 1 base and 6 bases, with 12 bases remaining between them. The CDR3 DNA reads TGTGCCAGTAGTATAGGTTGGGGGCAGAATGGCTACACCTTC. It codes for CASSIGWGQNGYTF.

This clone was seen more than once but under ten times. The J gene is TRBJ1-3, the V gene TRBV9; D not certain. With 4 bases removed from V and 3 bases from J, the gap between germline ends came to 8 bases. This CDR3 comprises 13 residues. Germline V gives CDR1 SGDLS, CDR2 YYNGEE. CDR3 sequence: CASSPSFGNTIYF. In nucleotides, the CDR3 is TGTGCCAGCAGCCCCTCTTTTGGAAACACCATATATTTT.

V gene TRBV6-5 combines with J gene TRBJ1-4; D call uncertain. The CDR3 totals 13 residues. Trimming stripped 5 bases from V and 4 bases from J, with 8 bases between. Germline CDR1 and CDR2: MNHEY and SVGAGI. The CDR3 bases are TGTGCCAGCAGTGTTGAGCATAATGAAAAACTGTTTTTT. This translates into CASSVEHNEKLFF.

Only a few counts were recorded for this clone. This rearrangement joins TRBV2 to TRBJ1-4, with D possibly TRBD1 on 5 matching bases. CDR1 and CDR2 from the germline V gene are SNHLY and FYNNEI. The CDR3 spans 14 residues. V was shortened by 7 bases and J by 4 bases, with 13 bases between the two germline ends. The CDR3 DNA follows: TGTGCCAGCAACGGGGGTGGGCGTAATGAAAAACTGTTTTTT. This translates into CASNGGGRNEKLFF.

The chain has TRBV5-5 and TRBJ2-3; D call uncertain. Germline-derived CDR1 and CDR2 are SGHKS and YYEKEE (reference sequence). Trimming removed 3 bases at V and 4 bases at J, with 9 bases between. This CDR3 comprises 13 residues. CDR3 amino acids: CASSSSPPDTQYF. DNA of the CDR3: TGTGCCAGCAGCTCCAGTCCCCCAGATACGCAGTATTTT.

The chain carries TRBV30 and TRBJ1-1; 9 nucleotides match TRBD1. Germline V gene lookup returns CDR1 GTSNPN and CDR2 SVGIG (reference sequence). The CDR3 extends over 20 amino acids. V lost 0 bases, J lost 1 base, and 18 bases stayed unmatched. The CDR3: CAWSVRGPTGTGRRNTEAFF. CDR3 DNA: TGTGCCTGGAGTGTACGGGGCCCAACCGGGACAGGGCGTCGGAACACTGAAGCTTTCTTT.

The J gene is TRBJ1-1, the V gene TRBV13; TRBD1 matches 8 bases. The V and J ends lost 4 bases and 6 bases, in that order; junction bases with no gene match: 4. CDR3 length: 13 amino acids. Germline V lookup: CDR1 PRHDT, CDR2 FYEKMQ (reference sequence). The CDR3: CASSYRTGSEAFF. DNA of the CDR3: TGTGCCAGCAGCTACAGGACAGGGTCTGAAGCTTTCTTT. Looking up the rest from reference TRBV13 and TRBJ1-1 gives the full variable domain: AAGVIQSPRHLIKEKRETATLKCYPIPRHDTVYWYQQGPGQDPQFLISFYEKMQSDKGSIPDRFSAQQFSDYHSELNMSSLELGDSALYFCASSYRTGSEAFFGQGTRLTVV.

The chain employs TRBV7-2 and TRBJ1-1, with 10 bases fitting TRBD1. This CDR3 region has 15 residues. Germline lookup yields CDR1 SGHTA and CDR2 FQGNSA. J lost 5 bases, V lost 4 bases, and 7 bases had no gene match. The CDR3 loop reads CASSSGQGGSTEAFF. DNA of the CDR3: TGTGCCAGCAGCTCTGGACAGGGGGGAAGTACTGAAGCTTTCTTT.

The chain recombines TRBV10-3 with TRBJ2-7; D is possibly TRBD1 (5 bases). This CDR3 is 13 amino acids long. V lost 3 bases to trimming and J lost 6 bases, with 12 bases between them. The germline gives CDR1 ENHRY, CDR2 SYGVKD. CDR3 nucleotides: TGTGCCATCAGTGATGGGCAGGGTCGCGAGCAGTACTTC. Encoded protein: CAISDGQGREQYF.

V is TRBV5-1 and J is TRBJ1-4; unclear D gene. V lost 0 bases and J lost 7, with 13 bases in between. From germline, CDR1 is SGHRS and CDR2 YFSETQ. This CDR3 spans 15 amino acids. The CDR3 protein is CASSLDGRGSEKLFF. The CDR3 DNA follows: TGCGCCAGCAGCTTGGATGGGCGGGGAAGTGAAAAACTGTTTTTT.